The 21 T cell receptor beta chains below come from one sample, sequenced in a study of T cells in Graves' hyperthyroidism and ophthalmopathy. Amplified regions were TCR beta CDR3 sequences from RNA transcripts. Using the HTBI primer set, a first-round RT-PCR was run on the TCR CDR3. TCRdb reprocessed the multiplex PCR reads via MiXCR and lists one record per CDR3 protein. The sample consists of 400,000 to 600,000 distinct CDR3 sequences, less than 25% of them appearing once. The sequencing input was blood. These receptors came from a man aged 18 to 30 with Graves' hyperthyroidism.

At least ten counts were recorded for this clonotype. The chain has TRBV28 and TRBJ2-4; 16 nucleotides align to TRBD2. J lost 8 bases, V lost 2 bases, and 3 bases had no gene match. CDR3 length: 16 residues. CDR1 and CDR2 from the germline V gene are MDHEN and SYDVKM. Here the CDR3 reads CASSLGTSGGEDIQYF. In DNA, the CDR3 is TGTGCCAGCAGTTTAGGGACTAGCGGGGGGGAGGACATTCAGTACTTC.

This clonotype has at least ten counts. V usage is TRBV5-1 and J usage is TRBJ1-1; 8 nucleotides line up with TRBD1. Germline V lookup: CDR1 SGHRS, CDR2 YFSETQ. The CDR3 runs to 14 residues. V gave up 0 bases and J gave up 4 bases; unmatched junction bases: 2. The CDR3 spells CASSLGQGITEAFF. DNA for the CDR3: TGCGCCAGCAGCTTGGGACAGGGGATCACTGAAGCTTTCTTT.

On this clonotype: This may stem from a read error, because a much larger clone lies one nucleotide away. V and J are TRBV12-3 or TRBV12-4 and TRBJ1-1, with 10 bases matching TRBD1. The CDR3 is 16 amino acids. V shed 6 bases, J shed 4 bases, and the junction held 11 bases outside the gene matches. CDR3: CASRPRTGGLSTEAFF. Written as DNA, the CDR3 is TGTGCCAGCAGACCCCGGACAGGGGGTTTGAGCACTGAAGCTTTCTTT.

There are a few counts of this clonotype. The chain links TRBV19 to TRBJ2-7; TRBD2 might be the D (6 bases). The V and J ends lost 0 bases and 3 bases respectively, with 15 bases between them. The CDR3 has 16 residues. Looked up from germline, CDR1 is LNHDA and CDR2 is SQIVND (reference sequence). CDR3 region: CASSIEGGSGHYEQYF. In nucleotides, the CDR3 is TGTGCCAGTAGTATAGAGGGGGGATCCGGCCACTACGAGCAGTACTTC. The variable domain in full, with the rest retrieved from reference TRBV19 and TRBJ2-7, is DGGITQSPKYLFRKEGQNVTLSCEQNLNHDAMYWYRQDPGQGLRLIYYSQIVNDFQKGDIAEGYSVSREKKESFPLTVTSAQKNPTAFYLCASSIEGGSGHYEQYFGPGTRLTVT.

This chain joins TRBV11-2 and TRBJ2-7; 10 nucleotides match TRBD2. The CDR3 loop spans 16 amino acids. V was pared by 6 bases and J by 0 bases, with 8 bases of the junction left unmatched. Germline V gives CDR1 SGHAT, CDR2 FQNNGV. CDR3 DNA: TGTGCCAGCAGGAATAGCGGGGGGCAGAGCTCCTACGAGCAGTACTTC. Amino acid sequence: CASRNSGGQSSYEQYF.

In its sample, this clonotype was seen many times. The chain recombines TRBV11-2 with TRBJ2-7, with 8 bases that match TRBD1. With V trimmed by 4 bases and J by 0 bases, 14 bases remained unmatched. The V gene's germline CDR1 is SGHAT and CDR2 FQNNGV. The CDR3 runs 18 residues. In DNA, the CDR3 is TGTGCCAGCAGCTCCCCCAGGTTGAGGGACAGGAGCTCCTACGAGCAGTACTTC. Residues: CASSSPRLRDRSSYEQYF.

This clonotype was detected many times. The rearrangement uses TRBV6-2 or TRBV6-3 and TRBJ2-5; 8 bases match TRBD2. CDR1 MNHEY and CDR2 SVGEGT come from the germline V gene. This CDR3 comprises 17 residues. V shed 8 bases and J 4 bases; nucleotides not matched to a gene: 18. The CDR3 here is CASAPLGGRGARETQYF. The CDR3, as DNA: TGTGCCAGCGCACCTCTCGGCGGGCGGGGGGCCCGAGAGACCCAGTACTTC.

This clonotype was observed at least ten times. V usage is TRBV6-1 and J usage is TRBJ2-3, with a weak D call TRBD2 (6 bases). V was pared by 6 bases and J by 5 bases, with 18 bases between. The CDR3 is 15 amino acids. The germline gives CDR1 MNHNS, CDR2 SASEGT. The CDR3: CASSKDGGKGDTQYF. The CDR3 DNA reads TGTGCCAGCAGCAAGGACGGGGGTAAGGGAGATACGCAGTATTTT.

At least ten counts were recorded for this clonotype. The chain couples TRBV11-2 to TRBJ2-7; D not certain. Germline lookup yields CDR1 SGHAT and CDR2 FQNNGV. The CDR3 spans 11 residues. V lost 5 bases, J lost 7 bases, and 9 bases lay in between. In DNA form, the CDR3 reads TGTGCCAGCAGCGACGGTGCTGAGCAGTACTTC. The encoded protein is CASSDGAEQYF.

This clonotype was recorded many times. The rearrangement joins TRBV29-1 to TRBJ2-5; 9 nucleotides align to TRBD2. J lost 6 bases, V lost 3 bases, and 8 bases had no gene match. This CDR3 region has 14 residues. Germline CDR1 and CDR2: SQVTM and ANQGSEA. For the CDR3, the DNA is TGCAGCGTTGAGGTCCTAGCGGGGTTACAGACCCAGTACTTC. Its translation: CSVEVLAGLQTQYF.

The chain recombines TRBV11-3 with TRBJ2-2; D is possibly TRBD1 (6 bases). CDR1 and CDR2 from the germline V gene are SGHNT and YENEEA. The CDR3 extends over 15 amino acids. The V end lost 3 bases, the J end lost 0 bases, and 8 bases lay between the germline ends. In DNA, the CDR3 is TGTGCCAGCAGCTTGGGGGCTTCGAACACCGGGGAGCTGTTTTTT. It yields the protein CASSLGASNTGELFF.

This clonotype was recorded many times. The rearrangement joins TRBV2 to TRBJ2-7, with D perhaps TRBD1 or TRBD2 (5 bases each). Germline CDR1 reads SNHLY; CDR2 reads FYNNEI. The CDR3 extends over 15 amino acids. Trimming shortened V by 7 bases and J by 1 base, and 17 bases separated the two germline ends. CDR3 in amino acids: CASNSPGTASYEQYF. The DNA for the CDR3 is TGTGCCAGCAACTCCCCCGGGACCGCTTCCTACGAGCAGTACTTC.

Ten or more counts support this clonotype. The chain links TRBV6-1 to TRBJ1-2; D is ambiguous. CDR1 and CDR2 from the germline V gene are MNHNS and SASEGT. CDR3 length equals 13 residues. The V gene lost 10 bases and the J gene lost 0 bases, with 12 bases spanning the gap. The CDR3 sequence is CATGGDSNYGYTF. The CDR3 DNA reads as TGTGCCACCGGTGGTGACTCTAACTATGGCTACACCTTC.

Turning to this clonotype: At one of its ends the junction is not consistent with the germline gene, which may arise from a read error. V is TRBV12-3 or TRBV12-4 and J is TRBJ1-5; the D is unclear. This CDR3 contains 11 residues. The CDR3 sequence: CAISLSQPQHF. CDR3 DNA sequence: TGTGCCATCAGTTTATCTCAGCCCCAGCATTTT.

This clonotype was counted ten times or more. The rearrangement joins TRBV6-2 or TRBV6-3 to TRBJ1-6; the match to TRBD1 covers 11 bases. This CDR3 comprises 14 residues. Per germline, CDR1 MNHEY and CDR2 SVGEGT. Unmatched junction bases numbered 0, after V lost 4 bases and J lost 7 bases. The CDR3 DNA reads as TGTGCCAGCAGTTGGGACAGGGGGAATTCACCCCTCCACTTT. Translated: CASSWDRGNSPLHF.

There are many counts of this clonotype. The chain has TRBV29-1 and TRBJ2-5; TRBD2 might be the D (6 bases). The CDR3 is 12 residues long. Trimming pared 3 bases from V and 5 bases from J, leaving 10 bases between. Germline V lookup: CDR1 SQVTM, CDR2 ANQGSEA. The CDR3 spells CSVDEGGETQYF. In nucleotides, the CDR3 is TGCAGCGTTGATGAGGGAGGCGAGACCCAGTACTTC.

This clonotype has ten or more counts. This may come from a read error, since a much larger clone is one base off. The chain joins TRBV6-2 or TRBV6-3 to TRBJ1-1; possible D gene TRBD1, 6 bases. The CDR3 covers 15 residues. Germline CDR1 and CDR2: MNHEY and SVGEGT. The CDR3 DNA follows: TGTGCCAACAGTTACGTCGCGGGGGCGAAGAGAGAAGCTTTCTTT. Its translation: CANSYVAGAKREAFF.

This clonotype has a handful of counts. This chain joins TRBV14 and TRBJ2-2, with a tentative D call TRBD2 (5 bases). Germline V gives CDR1 SGHDN, CDR2 FVKESK. The CDR3 spans 13 residues. V lost 4 bases, J lost 6 bases, and 9 bases lay in between. Here the CDR3 reads CASSRGMPGELFF. The CDR3 DNA follows: TGTGCCAGCAGCCGAGGGATGCCCGGGGAGCTGTTTTTT.

V is TRBV6-1 and J is TRBJ2-5; tentatively, D is TRBD2 (5 bases). V lost 0 bases, J lost 4 bases, and 15 bases lay in between. Germline loops: CDR1 MNHNS, CDR2 SASEGT. The CDR3 spans 16 residues. The CDR3 spells CASSEAGLAGVETQYF. The CDR3 DNA is TGTGCCAGCAGTGAAGCAGGCCTCGCGGGCGTAGAGACCCAGTACTTC.

As concerns this clonotype: A clone one base away is much larger, so this may be a read error. The chain uses TRBV28 and TRBJ1-1; 10 bases map to TRBD1. This CDR3 spans 14 amino acids. CDR1 is MDHEN, CDR2 SYDVKM, per germline. This chain's CDR3 is CASRQTGGGTEACF. For the CDR3, the DNA is TGTGCCAGCAGACAGACAGGGGGCGGAACTGAAGCTTGCTTT.

This clonotype was counted a few times. The V and J genes are TRBV2 and TRBJ2-3; 11 nucleotides match TRBD2. This CDR3 contains 15 residues. The V segment lost 3 bases and the J segment 1 base; nucleotides outside the gene matches: 0. In germline, CDR1 is SNHLY, CDR2 FYNNEI. The CDR3: CASSETSGGTDTQYF. The CDR3, as DNA: TGTGCCAGCAGTGAGACTAGCGGGGGCACAGATACGCAGTATTTT.